Listed below are T cell receptor beta chains from one sample, sequenced in a study of blood T cell repertoires in COVID-19. Sequencing was performed with immunoSEQ multiplex PCR; in TCRdb, only in-frame clones are kept and a portion is missing. The sample has about 480,000 clones, about 89% seen once. Sample: peripheral blood. The receptors originated from a woman in her forties or fifties with COVID-19, enrolled during active disease. The CDR3 runs from the conserved cysteine through the conserved F or W. D genes are given only for firm matches. Rows may omit the clone size; those that give it use once, few, many or a size class.

v_gene: TRBV6-5
len: 14
d_gene: TRBD1
abundance: .
j_gene: TRBJ1-1
CDR3nt: TGTGCCAGCAGAAAGGGGACAGGGAACACTGAAGCTTTCTTT
CDR3aa: CASRKGTGNTEAFF

v_gene: TRBV5-4
len: 16
d_gene: TRBD2
abundance: .
j_gene: TRBJ2-3
CDR3nt: TGTGCCAGCAGCAGTCTAGCGGGGGGGCGTACAGATACGCAGTATTTT
CDR3aa: CASSSLAGGRTDTQYF

v_gene: TRBV6-4
len: 15
d_gene: TRBD1
abundance: .
j_gene: TRBJ1-1
CDR3nt: TGTGCCAGCAGCCGAGGACAGGGCCGAAACACTGAAGCTTTCTTT
CDR3aa: CASSRGQGRNTEAFF

v_gene: TRBV19
len: 14
d_gene: .
abundance: .
j_gene: TRBJ2-7
CDR3nt: TGTGCCAGTAGTATGGGTCAGGTCTCCTACGAGCAGTACTTC
CDR3aa: CASSMGQVSYEQYF

v_gene: TRBV7-5
len: 12
d_gene: .
abundance: .
j_gene: TRBJ1-1
CDR3nt: TGTGCCAGCAGACTAGTTAGCACTGAAGCTTTCTTT
CDR3aa: CASRLVSTEAFF

v_gene: TRBV27
len: 11
d_gene: .
abundance: .
j_gene: TRBJ1-5
CDR3nt: TGTGCCAGCGGGCGAGAGCAGCCCCAGCATTTT
CDR3aa: CASGREQPQHF

v_gene: TRBV5-1
len: 12
d_gene: TRBD1
abundance: .
j_gene: TRBJ1-2
CDR3nt: TGCGCCAGCAGCTTGGACAGGGGTGGCTACACCTTC
CDR3aa: CASSLDRGGYTF

v_gene: TRBV5-1
len: 16
d_gene: .
abundance: .
j_gene: TRBJ2-1
CDR3nt: TGCGCCAGCAGCTGGCAGGGGCCCAGCTCCTACAATGAGCAGTTCTTC
CDR3aa: CASSWQGPSSYNEQFF

v_gene: TRBV18
len: 17
d_gene: TRBD1
abundance: .
j_gene: TRBJ2-4
CDR3nt: TGTGCCAGCTCACCGCTCGGGACAGGTGTAGCCAAAAACATTCAGTACTTC
CDR3aa: CASSPLGTGVAKNIQYF

v_gene: TRBV5-1
len: 15
d_gene: .
abundance: once
j_gene: TRBJ1-1
CDR3nt: TGCGCCAGCACCAGGACGCAGGGAATGAACACTGAAGCTTTCTTT
CDR3aa: CASTRTQGMNTEAFF

v_gene: TRBV5-6
len: 14
d_gene: TRBD1
abundance: once
j_gene: TRBJ1-1
CDR3nt: TGTGCCAGCAGCTTGGGGACAGGGAACACTGAAGCTTTCTTT
CDR3aa: CASSLGTGNTEAFF

v_gene: TRBV9
len: 14
d_gene: .
abundance: .
j_gene: TRBJ1-2
CDR3nt: TGTGCCAGCAGCGCCTCCGACAGAGTGTATGGCTACACCTTC
CDR3aa: CASSASDRVYGYTF

v_gene: TRBV6-5
len: 14
d_gene: TRBD1
abundance: .
j_gene: TRBJ1-1
CDR3nt: TGTGCCAGCAGCAAGGGACAGGGGCGGAATTCGGCTTTCTTT
CDR3aa: CASSKGQGRNSAFF

v_gene: TRBV30
len: 12
d_gene: .
abundance: .
j_gene: TRBJ2-1
CDR3nt: TGTGCCTGTACAAGCTCCTACAATGAGCAGTTCTTC
CDR3aa: CACTSSYNEQFF

v_gene: TRBV25-1
len: 12
d_gene: TRBD1
abundance: .
j_gene: TRBJ1-2
CDR3nt: TGTGCCAGCAGGACAGGGAAGAAGGGCTACACCTTC
CDR3aa: CASRTGKKGYTF

v_gene: TRBV24-1
len: 16
d_gene: .
abundance: .
j_gene: TRBJ2-2
CDR3nt: TGTGCCACCAGTGATGGTCGGGGGGCTCGGACCGGGGAGCTGTTTTTT
CDR3aa: CATSDGRGARTGELFF

v_gene: TRBV24-1
len: 15
d_gene: .
abundance: .
j_gene: TRBJ1-5
CDR3nt: TGTGCCACCAGTGATGGACAGACATTCAATCAGCCCCAGCATTTT
CDR3aa: CATSDGQTFNQPQHF

v_gene: TRBV5-5
len: 12
d_gene: TRBD1
abundance: few
j_gene: TRBJ1-1
CDR3nt: TGTGCCAGCAGCTGGACAGGGGATGAAGCTTTCTTT
CDR3aa: CASSWTGDEAFF

v_gene: TRBV4-1
len: 16
d_gene: .
abundance: .
j_gene: TRBJ2-5
CDR3nt: TGCGCCAGCAGCCAAGACGAGGCAGGGGACCAAGAGACCCAGTACTTC
CDR3aa: CASSQDEAGDQETQYF

v_gene: TRBV1
len: 22
d_gene: .
abundance: once
j_gene: TRBJ1-3
CDR3nt: TGCACCAGCAGCCAAGACGCGACTGCCCTCGGGGGAGGGAGATACTCTGGAAACACCATATATTTT
CDR3aa: CTSSQDATALGGGRYSGNTIYF

v_gene: TRBV7-2
len: 13
d_gene: .
abundance: .
j_gene: TRBJ2-7
CDR3nt: TGTGCCAGCAGCTTACAGAGGGATGGACAGCCCTTCTTC
CDR3aa: CASSLQRDGQPFF

v_gene: TRBV2
len: 13
d_gene: .
abundance: .
j_gene: TRBJ1-2
CDR3nt: TGTGCCAGCAGTGTGTCGGGGGGGGATGGCTACACCTTC
CDR3aa: CASSVSGGDGYTF

v_gene: TRBV19
len: 15
d_gene: .
abundance: .
j_gene: TRBJ2-7
CDR3nt: TGTGCCAGTAGCCTGGGACTTGCCCTCTCCTACGAGCAGTACTTC
CDR3aa: CASSLGLALSYEQYF

v_gene: TRBV5-5
len: 14
d_gene: .
abundance: .
j_gene: TRBJ1-6
CDR3nt: TGTGCCAGTAGCCCCGCGAATGTGGGGGGACCCCTCCACTTT
CDR3aa: CASSPANVGGPLHF

v_gene: TRBV11-2
len: 15
d_gene: TRBD2
abundance: .
j_gene: TRBJ2-7
CDR3nt: TGTGCCAGCAGCCGGCGCGGGACTAGCGGGGACGAGCAGTACTTC
CDR3aa: CASSRRGTSGDEQYF

v_gene: TRBV27
len: 16
d_gene: .
abundance: .
j_gene: TRBJ2-1
CDR3nt: TGTGCCAGCAGTTTATTATCTGGCGGGGTGGTTTGGGAGCAGTTCTTC
CDR3aa: CASSLLSGGVVWEQFF

v_gene: TRBV30
len: 15
d_gene: .
abundance: .
j_gene: TRBJ2-7
CDR3nt: TGTGCCTGGAGCCCACTGGGACTGATCTTCTACGAGCAGTACTTC
CDR3aa: CAWSPLGLIFYEQYF

v_gene: TRBV3-1/TRBV3-2
len: 14
d_gene: .
abundance: .
j_gene: TRBJ1-3
CDR3nt: TGTGCCAGCAGCCAAGGCGGGCAGGGGAACACCATATATTTT
CDR3aa: CASSQGGQGNTIYF

v_gene: TRBV6-1
len: 15
d_gene: .
abundance: few
j_gene: TRBJ1-6
CDR3nt: TGTGCCAGCAGTGAAAGGCAGGGGCTGGGTTCACCCCTCCACTTT
CDR3aa: CASSERQGLGSPLHF

v_gene: TRBV5-4
len: 15
d_gene: TRBD1
abundance: .
j_gene: TRBJ2-2
CDR3nt: TGTGCCAGCAGCTTGGGGACAGGGTCGATCGGGGAGCTGTTTTTT
CDR3aa: CASSLGTGSIGELFF

v_gene: TRBV10-3
len: 14
d_gene: TRBD1
abundance: .
j_gene: TRBJ2-5
CDR3nt: TGTGCCATCAGAGGGACAGGGGAGTTGGAGACCCAGTACTTC
CDR3aa: CAIRGTGELETQYF